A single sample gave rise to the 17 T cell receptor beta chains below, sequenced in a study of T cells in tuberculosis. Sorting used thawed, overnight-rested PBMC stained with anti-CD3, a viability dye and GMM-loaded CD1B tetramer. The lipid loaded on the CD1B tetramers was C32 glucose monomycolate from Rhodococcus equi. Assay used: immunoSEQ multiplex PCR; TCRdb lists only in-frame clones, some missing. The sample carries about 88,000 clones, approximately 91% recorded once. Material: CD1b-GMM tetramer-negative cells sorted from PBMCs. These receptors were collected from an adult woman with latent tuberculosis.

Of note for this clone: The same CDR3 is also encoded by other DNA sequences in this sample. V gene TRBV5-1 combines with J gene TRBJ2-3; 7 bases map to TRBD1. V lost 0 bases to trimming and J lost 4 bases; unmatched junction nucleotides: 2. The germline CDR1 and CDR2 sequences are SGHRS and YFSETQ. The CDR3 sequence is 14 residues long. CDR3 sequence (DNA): TGCGCCAGCAGCTTGGGGCAGGGGGCAGATACGCAGTATTTT. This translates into CASSLGQGADTQYF.

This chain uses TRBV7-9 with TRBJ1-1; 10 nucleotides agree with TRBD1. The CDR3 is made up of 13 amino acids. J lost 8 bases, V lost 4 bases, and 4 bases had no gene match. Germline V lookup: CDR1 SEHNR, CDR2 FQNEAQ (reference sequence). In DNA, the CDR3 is TGTGCCAGCAGCTCAGACAGGGGGCGGGAAGCTTTCTTT. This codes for CASSSDRGREAFF.

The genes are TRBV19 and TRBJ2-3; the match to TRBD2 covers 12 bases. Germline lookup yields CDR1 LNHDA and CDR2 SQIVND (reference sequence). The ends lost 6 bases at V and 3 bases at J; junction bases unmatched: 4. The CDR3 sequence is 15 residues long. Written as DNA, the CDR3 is TGTGCCAGTAGACTAGCGGGGGGCCCGACAGATACGCAGTATTTT. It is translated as CASRLAGGPTDTQYF.

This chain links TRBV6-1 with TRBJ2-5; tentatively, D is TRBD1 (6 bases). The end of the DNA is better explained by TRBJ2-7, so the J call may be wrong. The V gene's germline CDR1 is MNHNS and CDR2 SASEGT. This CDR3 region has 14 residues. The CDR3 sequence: CASSPRLGAYEQYF. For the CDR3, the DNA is TGTGCCAGCAGTCCTCGACTGGGGGCGTACGAGCAGTACTTC.

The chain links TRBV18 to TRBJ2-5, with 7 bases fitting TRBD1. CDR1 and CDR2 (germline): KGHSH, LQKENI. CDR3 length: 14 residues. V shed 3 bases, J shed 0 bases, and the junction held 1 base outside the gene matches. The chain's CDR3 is CASSPTGYQETQYF. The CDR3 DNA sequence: TGTGCCAGCTCACCGACAGGGTACCAAGAGACCCAGTACTTC.

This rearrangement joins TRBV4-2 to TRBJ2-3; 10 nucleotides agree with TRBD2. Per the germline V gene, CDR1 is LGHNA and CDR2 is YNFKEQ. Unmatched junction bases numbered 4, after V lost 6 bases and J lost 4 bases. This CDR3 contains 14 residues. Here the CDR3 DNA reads TGTGCCAGCAGTTCAGCGGGGGGGCCAGATACGCAGTATTTT. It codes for CASSSAGGPDTQYF.

Here the CDR3 DNA reads TGTGCCAGTAGTAACCGACAGGGGGCCGCTGAAGCTTTCTTT. Its translation is CASSNRQGAAEAFF. This chain connects TRBV19 to TRBJ1-1; 10 bases are shared with TRBD1. CDR3 length: 14 residues. CDR1 LNHDA and CDR2 SQIVND come from the germline V gene (reference sequence). Unmatched junction bases numbered 5, after V lost 4 bases and J lost 6 bases.

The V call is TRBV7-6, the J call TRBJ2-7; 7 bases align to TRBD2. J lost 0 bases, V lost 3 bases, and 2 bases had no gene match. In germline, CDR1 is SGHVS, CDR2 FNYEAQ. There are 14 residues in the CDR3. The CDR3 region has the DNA TGTGCCAGCAGCTTGGGGACTAACTCCTACGAGCAGTACTTC. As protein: CASSLGTNSYEQYF.

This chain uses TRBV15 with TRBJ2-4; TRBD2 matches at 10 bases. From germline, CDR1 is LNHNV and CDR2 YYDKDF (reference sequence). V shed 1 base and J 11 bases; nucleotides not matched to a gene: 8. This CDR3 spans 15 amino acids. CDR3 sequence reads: CATSRVGSGGLVQYF. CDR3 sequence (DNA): TGTGCCACCAGCAGAGTGGGTAGCGGGGGGCTTGTTCAGTACTTC.

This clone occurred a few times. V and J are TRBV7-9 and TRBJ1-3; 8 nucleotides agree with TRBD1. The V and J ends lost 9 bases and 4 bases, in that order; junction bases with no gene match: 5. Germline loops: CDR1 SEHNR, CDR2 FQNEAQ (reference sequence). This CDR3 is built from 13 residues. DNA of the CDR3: TGTGCCAGTAGGACAGGGTTCGGAAACACCATATATTTT. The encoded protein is CASRTGFGNTIYF. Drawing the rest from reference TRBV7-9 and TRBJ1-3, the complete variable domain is DTGVSQNPRHKITKRGQNVTFRCDPISEHNRLYWYRQTLGQGPEFLTYFQNEAQLEKSRLLSDRFSAERPKGSFSTLEIQRTEQGDSAMYLCASRTGFGNTIYFGEGSWLTVV.

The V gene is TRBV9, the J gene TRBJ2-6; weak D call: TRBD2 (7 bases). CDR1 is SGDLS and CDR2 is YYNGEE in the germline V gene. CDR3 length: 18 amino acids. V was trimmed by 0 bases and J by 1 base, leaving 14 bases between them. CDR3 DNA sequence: TGTGCCAGCAGCGTAGGGGGCAGGGGAGGGTCTGGGGCCAACGTCCTGACTTTC. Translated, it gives CASSVGGRGGSGANVLTF. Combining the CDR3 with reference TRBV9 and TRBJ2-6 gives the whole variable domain DSGVTQTPKHLITATGQRVTLRCSPRSGDLSVYWYQQSLDQGLQFLIQYYNGEERAKGNILERFSAQQFPDLHSELNLSSLELGDSALYFCASSVGGRGGSGANVLTFGAGSRLTVL.

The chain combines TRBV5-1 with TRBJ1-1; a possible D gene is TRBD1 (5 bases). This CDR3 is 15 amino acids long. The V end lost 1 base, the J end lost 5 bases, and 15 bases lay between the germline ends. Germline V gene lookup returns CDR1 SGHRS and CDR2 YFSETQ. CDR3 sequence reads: CASSLNGLKGTEAFF. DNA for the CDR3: TGCGCCAGCAGCTTGAACGGGTTAAAGGGGACTGAAGCTTTCTTT.

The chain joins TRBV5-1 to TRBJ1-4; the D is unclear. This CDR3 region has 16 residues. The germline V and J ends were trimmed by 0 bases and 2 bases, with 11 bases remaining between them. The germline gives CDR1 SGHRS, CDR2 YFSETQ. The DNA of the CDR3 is TGCGCCAGCAGCTTGGTCGGCCGGGTGACTAATGAAAAACTGTTTTTT. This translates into CASSLVGRVTNEKLFF.

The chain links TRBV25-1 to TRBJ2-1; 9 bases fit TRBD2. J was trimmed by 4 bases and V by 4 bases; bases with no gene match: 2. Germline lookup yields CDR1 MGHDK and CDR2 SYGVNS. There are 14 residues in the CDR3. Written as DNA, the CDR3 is TGTGCCAGCAGTGCACTAGCGGGTTACAATGAGCAGTTCTTC. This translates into CASSALAGYNEQFF.

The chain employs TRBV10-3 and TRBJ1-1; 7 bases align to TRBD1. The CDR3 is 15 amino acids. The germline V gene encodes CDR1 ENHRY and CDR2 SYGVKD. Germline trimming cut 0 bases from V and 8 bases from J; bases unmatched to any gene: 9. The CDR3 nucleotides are TGTGCCATCAGTGAGTCGATGAACCCGACAGGGGAAGCTTTCTTT. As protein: CAISESMNPTGEAFF.

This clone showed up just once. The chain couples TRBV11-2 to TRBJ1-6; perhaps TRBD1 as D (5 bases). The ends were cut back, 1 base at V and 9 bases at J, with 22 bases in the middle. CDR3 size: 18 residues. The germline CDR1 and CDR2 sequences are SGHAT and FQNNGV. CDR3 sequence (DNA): TGTGCCAGCAGCTTAGCCGGGGGAATAGGGAGTATGGGTTCACCCCTCCACTTT. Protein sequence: CASSLAGGIGSMGSPLHF.

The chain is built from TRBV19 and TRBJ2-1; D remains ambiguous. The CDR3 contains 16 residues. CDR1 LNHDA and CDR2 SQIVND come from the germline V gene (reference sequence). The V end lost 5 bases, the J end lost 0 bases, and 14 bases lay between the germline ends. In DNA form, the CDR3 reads TGTGCCAGTAGTCTCCGGAGCCCTAGCTCCTACAATGAGCAGTTCTTC. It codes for CASSLRSPSSYNEQFF.